This T cell receptor (beta chain) was captured in a study of identical twins. A few counts support this clonotype. Germline CDR1 is MNHEY and CDR2 is SVGAGI. Between the trimmed V and J ends, which lost 2 bases and 8 bases, there was a span of 14 bases. The CDR3 covers 14 residues. MiXCR, run by TCRdb on the 5' RACE reads, gives a single entry per CDR3 protein. The profile shows about 730,000 distinct CDR3 sequences, 21% of them singletons. These records were also assigned to another study, of T cells expressing NK-cell markers.

The sample consisted of PBMCs. The chain combines TRBV6-5 with TRBJ2-3, with unresolved D. This TCR was recovered from a young woman in good health. CDR3: CASSYTPKGGTQYF. The DNA for the CDR3 is TGTGCCAGCAGTTACACCCCGAAGGGCGGTACGCAGTATTTT.